Shown below are 9 T cell receptor beta chains from a single sample sequenced in a study of Ad26.COV2.S vaccination and SARS-CoV-2 variants. Noted treatment: roughly 19 received Ad26.COV2.S at low or high dose, single or two shots; about 5 received placebo; per-sample allocation not given. Each sample was drawn 63 days after the first injection (of vaccine or placebo). Measured with immunoSEQ multiplex PCR; TCRdb has only the in-frame clones, and not every one. The sample lists 380,000 or so clones, about 83% seen once, with about 7.4% in the top ten. The sequencing used peripheral blood, collected in a trial of Ad26.COV2.S vaccine versus placebo. Source of these receptors: a person aged 18 to 59 who received the Ad26.COV2.S COVID-19 vaccine or a placebo.

CDR3 DNA: TGTGCCAGCACAGACAGCTTTAATTCACCCCTCCACTTT. Protein: CASTDSFNSPLHF. This chain connects TRBV6-5 to TRBJ1-6, with D possibly TRBD1 on 5 matching bases. CDR1 and CDR2 (germline): MNHEY, SVGAGI. Trimming left V 7 bases short and J 6 bases short, with 10 bases between. CDR3 length: 13 amino acids.

This clone was found a few times. The rearrangement joins TRBV6-5 to TRBJ1-6; D is unclear. Trimming shortened V by 2 bases and J by 9 bases, and 8 bases separated the two germline ends. Germline V gene data show CDR1 as MNHEY and CDR2 as SVGAGI. The CDR3 is 13 residues long. CDR3 DNA sequence: TGTGCCAGCAGTTACCTCGAGGGTTCACCCCTCCACTTT. It encodes CASSYLEGSPLHF.

The chain employs TRBV21-1 and TRBJ2-5; the table names TRBD2, a call not compared with the DNA. TRBV21-1 is deemed a pseudogene. The CDR3 is made up of 17 amino acids. CDR3 coding DNA: TGTGCCAGCAGCTCACCTCCGGGCCCTCGCGGGGGGGAGACCCAGTACTTC. Translation: CASSSPPGPRGGETQYF.

CDR3 protein: CASSQDITGDRGPNGNTIYF. CDR3 bases: TGCGCCAGCAGCCAAGATATCACGGGGGACAGGGGGCCTAACGGAAACACCATATATTTT. The V call is TRBV4-3, the J call TRBJ1-3; 12 bases map to TRBD1. This CDR3 spans 20 amino acids. Unmatched junction bases numbered 13, after V lost 0 bases and J lost 4 bases. Looked up from germline, CDR1 is LGHNA and CDR2 is YSLEER.

The chain links TRBV15 to TRBJ1-3; tentative D call: TRBD1 (5 bases). This CDR3 spans 13 amino acids. The germline gives CDR1 LNHNV, CDR2 YYDKDF (reference sequence). V lost 1 base and J lost 4, with 5 bases in between. For the CDR3, the DNA is TGTGCCACCAGCAGAGGGACAGGAAACACCATATATTTT. Translation gives CATSRGTGNTIYF.

This clone has only a few counts. V usage is TRBV11-1 and J usage is TRBJ2-5; 13 bases line up with TRBD2. Trimming cost V 5 bases and J 2 bases; bases outside gene matches: 5. Germline CDR1 is SGHAT and CDR2 is FQDESV (reference sequence). The CDR3 contains 16 residues. The CDR3 reads CASSPWTSGRQETQYF. CDR3 bases: TGTGCCAGCAGCCCCTGGACTAGCGGGAGACAAGAGACCCAGTACTTC. Full variable domain (rest looked up from reference TRBV11-1 and TRBJ2-5): EAEVAQSPRYKITEKSQAVAFWCDPISGHATLYWYRQILGQGPELLVQFQDESVVDDSQLPKDRFSAERLKGVDSTLKIQPAELGDSAMYLCASSPWTSGRQETQYFGPGTRLLVL.

CDR3 residues: CASSLGSDRPQHF. DNA of the CDR3: TGTGCCAGCAGCTTAGGTTCTGACCGGCCCCAGCATTTT. This chain links TRBV11-2 with TRBJ1-5; D ambiguous. The CDR3 is 13 residues long. Germline V gene data show CDR1 as SGHAT and CDR2 as FQNNGV. The V end lost 1 base, the J end lost 9 bases, and 10 bases lay between the germline ends. Based on the CDR3 plus reference TRBV11-2 and TRBJ1-5, the full variable domain is EAGVAQSPRYKIIEKRQSVAFWCNPISGHATLYWYQQILGQGPKLLIQFQNNGVVDDSQLPKDRFSAERLKGVDSTLKIQPAKLEDSAVYLCASSLGSDRPQHFGDGTRLSIL.

This clone came up once. The rearrangement joins TRBV11-1 to TRBJ2-1; D call uncertain. Trimming cost V 0 bases and J 3 bases, with 6 bases left between them. CDR1 and CDR2 (germline): SGHAT, FQDESV (reference sequence). The CDR3 contains 14 residues. The CDR3 reads CASSLAGYYNEQFF. The DNA of the CDR3 is TGTGCCAGCAGCTTAGCGGGCTACTACAATGAGCAGTTCTTC.

The rearrangement links TRBV23-1 to TRBJ2-2; 9 bases align to TRBD2. TRBV23-1 is an open reading frame whose function is uncertain. V was clipped by 3 bases and J by 5 bases; unmatched bases: 19. CDR3 length: 20 amino acids. DNA for the CDR3: TGCGCCAGCAGTCAGACCGCCGGGACTAGCTATCATTTCAAAACCGGGGAGCTGTTTTTT. This codes for CASSQTAGTSYHFKTGELFF.